Shown below are 9 T cell receptor beta chains from a single sample sequenced in a study of T cells in women clearing cervical HPV infection. Some clones are missing from TCRdb's copy, which holds only in-frame ones; the method was immunoSEQ multiplex PCR. Its table records around 25,000 clones. The specimen was blood buffy coat. Receptor source: a woman aged 18 to 75 with a cervical HPV16 infection that either progressed to CIN3+ or cleared (not recorded which).

Comments on this clone: The missing CDR3 end, 3 residues past where the read stops, is filled in from the germline J gene. The V gene is TRBV7-6, the J gene TRBJ2-1; 13 bases fit TRBD2. CDR3 length: 17 amino acids. Germline loops: CDR1 SGHVS, CDR2 FNYEAQ. V gave up 5 bases and J gave up 2 bases; unmatched junction bases: 6. The CDR3 spells CASSRLAGGPAYNEQFF. The CDR3 DNA, read in part, is TGTGCCAGCAGCCGACTAGCGGGGGGTCCAGCCTACAATGAG.

A remark on this clone: The read gets to within 3 residues of the CDR3 end, and the germline J gene fills in the rest. J is TRBJ2-4 and V is TRBV18, with D tentatively TRBD2 (5 bases). This CDR3 is built from 13 residues. Germline CDR1 is KGHSH and CDR2 is LQKENI. The covered CDR3 bases are TGTGCCAGCTCACCAGCGGCAGACTATGGT. Translated, it gives CASSPAADYG. The full CDR3 reads CASSPAADYGQYF.

Remarks on this clone: Read sequence stops 3 residues before the CDR3 end, and the germline J gene provides the missing end. The chain combines TRBV6-2 or TRBV6-3 with TRBJ1-1; 7 bases are a match to TRBD1. CDR3 length: 15 amino acids. Germline CDR1 is MNHEY and CDR2 is SVGEGT. CDR3 bases read: TGTGCCAGCAGTTACAACTCGCCGACAGGGCTTAAA. Protein: CASSYNSPTGLK. The complete CDR3 reads CASSYNSPTGLKAFF.

Points on this clone: The read ends 3 residues shy of where the CDR3 ends; the end is completed using the germline J gene. This rearrangement joins TRBV30 to TRBJ2-3, with TRBD2 matching 12 bases. This CDR3 spans 17 amino acids. Germline values: CDR1 GTSNPN, CDR2 SVGIG (reference sequence). V shed 1 base and J 2 bases; nucleotides not matched to a gene: 7. The CDR3 region is CAWSDPGLAGITDTQYF. Incomplete CDR3 DNA: TGTGCCTGGAGTGACCCCGGACTAGCGGGGATCACAGATACG.

A note on this clone: The CDR3 end falls 3 residues outside the read, so it is completed with the germline J gene. This chain links TRBV18 with TRBJ1-1; weak D call: TRBD1 (6 bases). This CDR3 has 16 residues. The V and J ends lost 2 bases and 1 base respectively, with 14 bases between them. Germline V gene lookup returns CDR1 KGHSH and CDR2 LQKENI. CDR3 DNA (partial): TGTGCCAGCTCACCAATACAGGGTACTAGGAACACTGAA. Translation gives CASSPIQGTRNTE. The complete CDR3 reads CASSPIQGTRNTEAFF.

In regard to this clone: The CDR3 is cut off 3 residues early in the read; its end comes from the germline J gene. Additional DNA sequences in this sample encode the identical CDR3. This sequence joins TRBV7-9 and TRBJ1-3; perhaps TRBD1 as D (6 bases). V was shortened by 4 bases and J by 4 bases, with 11 bases between the two germline ends. The CDR3 sequence is 14 residues long. Germline V lookup: CDR1 SEHNR, CDR2 FQNEAQ (reference sequence). CDR3 region: CASSSTGFGNTIYF. The CDR3 bases that were read are TGTGCCAGCAGCTCCACAGGGTTCGGAAACACC. The full variable domain, its missing parts supplied by reference TRBV7-9 and TRBJ1-3, is DTGVSQNPRHKITKRGQNVTFRCDPISEHNRLYWYRQTLGQGPEFLTYFQNEAQLEKSRLLSDRFSAERPKGSFSTLEIQRTEQGDSAMYLCASSSTGFGNTIYFGEGSWLTVV.

Comments on this clone: The read terminates 3 residues ahead of where the CDR3 ends, so the germline J gene completes it. The chain joins TRBV7-3 to TRBJ2-7; 7 bases map to TRBD2. The CDR3 has 14 amino acids. Losses at the gene ends were 2 bases for V and 5 bases for J; bases not matched to a gene: 6. The germline gives CDR1 SGHTA, CDR2 FQGTGA. CDR3 protein: CASSLSGGIHEQYF. The covered CDR3 bases are TGTGCCAGCAGCTTATCCGGGGGGATCCACGAG.

Turning to this clone: The read terminates 3 residues before the CDR3 end, so the remaining end is supplied by the germline J gene. J is TRBJ2-7 and V is TRBV5-1; possible D gene TRBD1, 5 bases. Trimming shortened V by 4 bases and J by 4 bases, and 15 bases separated the two germline ends. Germline assignment: CDR1 SGHRS and CDR2 YFSETQ. The CDR3 extends over 14 amino acids. The CDR3 reads CASSPDRVPYEQYF. CDR3 DNA (partial): TGCGCCAGCAGCCCCGACAGAGTCCCGTACGAG.

Regarding this clone: From the germline J gene comes the end of the CDR3, since the read stops 3 residues before it. The genes are TRBV7-9 and TRBJ1-2; TRBD1 is a possible D gene (5 bases). The germline gives CDR1 SEHNR, CDR2 FQNEAQ (reference sequence). Trimming shortened V by 5 bases and J by 0 bases, and 13 bases separated the two germline ends. There are 15 residues in the CDR3. The sequenced part of the CDR3 DNA is TGTGCCAGCAGCCGACTCGAGACAGCTAACTATGGC. Amino acid sequence: CASSRLETANYG. The full CDR3 protein is CASSRLETANYGYTF.